This entry is about one T cell receptor beta chain. Its cognate antigen is unknown. After isolation, RNA underwent reverse transcription to generate cDNA as the sequencing template. Only in-frame clones appear in the TCRdb table, and some are missing; sequencing was by immunoSEQ multiplex PCR. The top ten clones hold over 12% of a sample with 9,500 to 15,000 clones, 50% to 60% of them seen once. The sample originates from a study of CD8+ T cells in alopecia areata. Background on the study: Treatment of the treated patients consisted of oral tofacitinib, 5 to 10 mg twice daily. Study-wide results and limits: Lesional tissue from the scalp (especially in alopecia totalis/universalis) showed higher clonality than normal scalp. Although TCR sharing was seen in mice, sharing across patients was less clear, possibly for HLA-related reasons.

V was cut by 0 bases and J by 1 base, with 11 bases left in between. Germline-derived CDR1 and CDR2 are SGDLS and YYNGEE. The CDR3 has 15 residues. Both peripheral blood and punch biopsies of lesional scalp skin were obtained from patients who had alopecia areata. The V gene is TRBV9, the J gene TRBJ2-7, with D tentatively TRBD1 (5 bases). The sample was skin. The TCR originated in a human donor with alopecia areata. CDR3 sequence: CASSVDRTNSYEQYF. Here the CDR3 DNA reads TGTGCCAGCAGCGTAGATAGGACAAATTCCTACGAGCAGTACTTC.